This T cell receptor (beta chain) derives from a study of regulatory T cells in long-lasting Graves disease. This CDR3 spans 16 amino acids. Per the germline V gene, CDR1 is LNHDA and CDR2 is SQIVND (reference sequence). Between the trimmed V and J ends, which lost 7 bases and 4 bases, there was a span of 20 bases. Time point here: persistent/refractory GD, antithyroid drugs over 5 years with positive TRAb. PBMCs provided the RNA from which the TCR library was made. iRepertoire HTBI primers and Arm-PCR of CDR3 regions built TCR beta libraries. TCRdb used MiXCR to reprocess the multiplex PCR reads, holding one entry per CDR3 protein. The data contain approximately 500,000 distinct CDR3 sequences, 20% to 25% of them singletons.

The material was peripheral blood mononuclear cells (PBMCs), obtained when the disease was refractory, from a patient treated with antithyroid drugs. This clonotype was sampled from a female donor with Graves disease. The rearrangement links TRBV19 to TRBJ1-5, with no clear D. The chain's CDR3 is CASTPMTGVVNQPQHF. In DNA, the CDR3 is TGTGCCAGTACCCCTATGACCGGGGTAGTGAATCAGCCCCAGCATTTT.